This record concerns one T cell receptor beta chain sequence. Its antigen remains unknown. Sample treatment: oral pan-JAK inhibitor, 5-10 mg twice daily. This sample is part of a study of CD8+ T cells in alopecia areata. Study observations and caveats: Among the top 100, expanded CD8+ clones were significantly decreased by tofacitinib, as was scalp clonality.

From germline, CDR1 is MNHEY and CDR2 SMNVEV (reference sequence). CDR3 length: 15 amino acids. Trimming removed 6 bases from V and 8 bases from J; junction bases left unmatched: 9. TCR sequencing used cDNA made by reverse transcription of extracted RNA. The repertoire was sequenced with immunoSEQ multiplex PCR; TCRdb's copy has only in-frame clones and lacks some. In the table there are more than 90,000 clones, just under 60% of which are singletons. This chain uses TRBV27 with TRBJ2-1, with 11 bases that match TRBD2. The sample consisted of CD8+ T cells sorted from blood, taken around week 55, from a patient treated with tofacitinib. This clonotype was sampled from a human donor with alopecia areata. CDR3 in DNA: TGTGCCAGCAGCAGTAGCGGGGGGGCCGGGGATGAGCAGTTCTTC. This sequence encodes CASSSSGGAGDEQFF.